This T cell receptor beta chain appears in the sequencing data of a study of T cells in Graves' hyperthyroidism and ophthalmopathy. Study observations and caveats: Most thyroid clonotypes expanded above 0.001 appeared in blood too.

The table lists this clonotype with many counts. Its antigen is not identified. Germline CDR1 is SGHAT and CDR2 is FQNNGV. The CDR3 has 13 residues. The V end was cut by 8 bases, the J end by 1 base, with 10 bases between. TCR beta CDR3 sequences were amplified from RNA transcripts. Carried out on the TCR CDR3, a first-round RT-PCR used the HTBI primer set. One entry per CDR3 protein, called by TCRdb with MiXCR from the multiplex PCR reads. The table has 530,000 or so distinct CDR3 sequences, 46% seen once. Uncontrolled infection, other autoimmune disease, pregnancy and lactation each barred patients from inclusion. Clinical symptoms, serum thyroxine, TRAb, thyroid ultrasound and orbital computed tomography established diagnosis.

This clonotype originated in a woman aged 18-29 years with Graves' hyperthyroidism. Specimen: peripheral blood or thyroid tissue (not recorded which). V usage is TRBV11-2 and J usage is TRBJ2-3; a possible D gene is TRBD2 (6 bases). As DNA, the CDR3 is TGTGCCAGCGCCCGACTAGGCACAGATACGCAGTATTTT. This gives the protein CASARLGTDTQYF.